Listed below are T cell receptor beta chains from one sample, sequenced in a study of read filtering for tumor transcriptome and immune sequencing. One entry per CDR3 protein results from TCRdb running MiXCR on the reads. Of about 47,000 distinct CDR3 sequences listed, more than 10% were seen once; the top ten hold approximately 15%. Specimen: a population of CD138-negative cells sorted from bone marrow. Receptors originate from a donor aged 40 or older with multiple myeloma. The CDR3 runs from the conserved cysteine through the conserved F or W. A D gene is named only where the DNA matches it firmly. Clone size is not always given. Where it is, it says once, few, many or a class for expanded clones.

V	size	J	D	DNA	CDR3
TRBV7-9	many	TRBJ2-1	.	TGTGCCAGCAGCTCTCACCCCAATGAGCAGTTCTTC	CASSSHPNEQFF
TRBV20-1	many	TRBJ2-5	.	TGCAGTGCTTATCAGGGAATAGAAGTGACCCAGTACTTC	CSAYQGIEVTQYF
TRBV20-1	.	TRBJ1-1	TRBD1	TGCAGTGCACATTCCGACAGGGACGAAGCTTTCTTT	CSAHSDRDEAFF
TRBV6-5	many	TRBJ2-7	.	TGTGCCAGCAGTTACTCAACACAGGGTACCTACGAGCAGTACTTC	CASSYSTQGTYEQYF
TRBV20-1	many	TRBJ2-5	.	TGCAGTGCTGGAGACAGCGGACAAGAGACCCAGTACTTC	CSAGDSGQETQYF
TRBV28	many	TRBJ2-3	.	TGTGCCACCTCGTTTGAAGATACGCAGTATTTT	CATSFEDTQYF
TRBV5-1	many	TRBJ2-2	.	TGCGCCAGCAGCTTGGCCCCCCAGGACGCACAGACCGGGGAGCTGTTTTTT	CASSLAPQDAQTGELFF
TRBV20-1	many	TRBJ2-5	.	TGCAGTGCTAGCTCTTCTCAGACCCAAGAGACCCAGTACTTC	CSASSSQTQETQYF
TRBV6-5	.	TRBJ2-3	TRBD2	TGTGCCAGCAGTGACTCCGCTAGCGGGAGCACAGATACGCAGTATTTT	CASSDSASGSTDTQYF
TRBV2	few	TRBJ1-5	TRBD1	TGTGCCAGCAGTGACGGGACAGCCAGAGATCAGCCCCAGCATTTT	CASSDGTARDQPQHF
TRBV29-1	many	TRBJ2-2	TRBD1	TGCAGCGTTGAAGGAAGGGGGCAGGGGGCGGTCGGGGAGCTGTTTTTT	CSVEGRGQGAVGELFF
TRBV19	many	TRBJ2-2	TRBD1	TGTGCCAGTAGTATAGAGGCAGGGGGCACCGGGGAGCTGTTTTTT	CASSIEAGGTGELFF
TRBV10-2	many	TRBJ2-1	TRBD2	TGCGCCAGCCGATTTAGCGGGAGGGTCGATGAGCAGTTCTTC	CASRFSGRVDEQFF
TRBV3-1	many	TRBJ2-7	.	TGTGCCAGCAGCCAAAGGCCAGATAAATCCTACGAGCAGTACTTC	CASSQRPDKSYEQYF
TRBV29-1	many	TRBJ2-2	.	TGCAGCGTCGCCCCCCAAATGAGCACCGGGGAGCTGTTTTTT	CSVAPQMSTGELFF
TRBV2	many	TRBJ2-5	TRBD2	TGTGCCAGCAGCCGGGGACTAGCGGGAGTGGAGACCCAGTACTTC	CASSRGLAGVETQYF
TRBV20-1	.	TRBJ2-7	.	TGCAGTGCTAGCGGGAGCGCCAGCTCCTACGAGCAGTACTTC	CSASGSASSYEQYF
TRBV2	many	TRBJ2-7	TRBD1	TGTGCCAGCAGTGATACAGGGGACCCCTACGAGCAGTACTTC	CASSDTGDPYEQYF
TRBV6-6	many	TRBJ1-1	.	TGTGCCAGCAGACCGACACAACCCACTGAAGCTTTCTTT	CASRPTQPTEAFF
TRBV10-2	many	TRBJ2-1	.	TGCGCCAGCAGTGAGTCTTTGTCCAATGAGCAGTTCTTC	CASSESLSNEQFF
TRBV7-2	many	TRBJ1-1	.	TGTGCCAGCAGCTTAGAAGCTGGGGGGACTGAAGCTTTCTTT	CASSLEAGGTEAFF
TRBV20-1	many	TRBJ1-1	.	TGCAGTGCTAGATCGGCGTCAGAAGCTTTCTTT	CSARSASEAFF